This T cell receptor (beta chain) was identified in a study of beta chain features in type 1 diabetes. TCRB transcripts that were expressed got sequenced, as all of the isolated RNA had been reverse transcribed. Measured with immunoSEQ multiplex PCR; TCRdb has only the in-frame clones, and not every one. The sample has around 320,000 clones, roughly 15% seen once. This clone was observed a handful of times. The CDR3 consists of 15 residues. Looked up from germline, CDR1 is SGHVS and CDR2 is FNYEAQ. The V end was cut by 4 bases, the J end by 6 bases, with 19 bases between. The sample was central memory CD4+ T cells from blood. This rearrangement joins TRBV7-6 to TRBJ2-7, with a possible D match to TRBD2 (5 bases). The TCR sequence derives from a man aged 25 to 40 in good health. The DNA of the CDR3 is TGTGCCAGCAGCTCAATCAGCGGAGGTCGGGGCGAGCAGTACTTC. It yields the protein CASSSISGGRGEQYF.